A selection of T cell receptor beta chains follows, all from one sample in a study of blood T cell repertoires in COVID-19. Assay: immunoSEQ multiplex PCR; the TCRdb copy retains only in-frame clones and omits some. The data hold 150,000 or so clones, with roughly four fifths observed a single time. The sequenced material came from peripheral blood. The receptors derive from a human donor with acute or convalescent COVID-19. The donor label of this sample is uncertain. Each CDR3 is given with its conserved first and last residue. D genes are given only for firm matches. The size of a clone is reported for some rows only, either as once, few or many, or as a class for expanded clones.

V	D	size	J	DNA	CDR3
TRBV2	TRBD1	NA	TRBJ1-2	TGTGCCAGAAAATCGACAGGGGCATATGGCTACACCTTC	CARKSTGAYGYTF
TRBV4-2	TRBD2	NA	TRBJ2-1	TGTGCCAGCAGCCAAGATGGGGGGGGCTCCTACAATGAGCAGTTCTTC	CASSQDGGGSYNEQFF
TRBV5-4	NA	NA	TRBJ1-2	TGTGCCAGCAGCCCATCCCGACAGTATGGCTACACCTTC	CASSPSRQYGYTF
TRBV29-1	TRBD2	NA	TRBJ2-1	TGCAGCGTTCAAACTAGCGGTGGAACTTCCTACAATGAGCAGTTCTTC	CSVQTSGGTSYNEQFF
TRBV6-5	TRBD1	NA	TRBJ2-1	TGTGCCAGCAGCTCAGCCGGGACAGGGGGGAATGAGCAGTTCTTC	CASSSAGTGGNEQFF
TRBV14	NA	NA	TRBJ1-1	TGTGCCAGCAGCCAAGTACCGGGAACTGAAGCTTTCTTT	CASSQVPGTEAFF
TRBV29-1	TRBD1	NA	TRBJ1-2	TGCAGCGCCAGGACAGGGAGTGGCTACACCTTC	CSARTGSGYTF
TRBV10-3	TRBD1	NA	TRBJ2-7	TGTGCCATTGGACAGGGCTACGAGCAGTACTTC	CAIGQGYEQYF
TRBV2	TRBD1	few	TRBJ1-6	TGTGCCAGCAGGCCCTGGGACAGGGTGAATTCACCCCTCCACTTT	CASRPWDRVNSPLHF
TRBV5-4	NA	NA	TRBJ1-1	TGTGCCAGCAGCCGGAGGGGAGGGAACACTGAAGCTTTCTTT	CASSRRGGNTEAFF
TRBV3-1/TRBV3-2	TRBD1	few	TRBJ1-5	TGTGCCAGCAGCCCGACAGGGATTCAGCCCCAGCATTTT	CASSPTGIQPQHF
TRBV7-9	TRBD2	few	TRBJ2-5	TGTGCCAGCAGCCTAGCGGGGCTTCAAGAGACCCAGTACTTC	CASSLAGLQETQYF
TRBV19	NA	NA	TRBJ1-6	TGTGCCAGTAGATGGACAGTCTATTCACCCCTCCACTTT	CASRWTVYSPLHF
TRBV20-1	TRBD2	NA	TRBJ2-5	TGCAGTGCTAGTGATAGCGGGGGGACGAAAGAGACCCAGTACTTC	CSASDSGGTKETQYF
TRBV7-6	NA	few	TRBJ2-5	TGTGCCAGCAGCTTAGGGGGGCAGGGGGAGACCCAGTACTTC	CASSLGGQGETQYF
TRBV29-1	NA	NA	TRBJ1-2	TGCAGCGTCGAGCCTCTGGGAGGGAGCGATGGCTACACCTTC	CSVEPLGGSDGYTF
TRBV4-2	NA	once	TRBJ1-2	TGTGCCAGCAGCCAGGCCGGAGGTGCGGACTCTAACTATGGCTACACCTTC	CASSQAGGADSNYGYTF
TRBV29-1	NA	NA	TRBJ2-6	TGCAGCGCCGACGGGGGGGCCAACGTCCTGACTTTC	CSADGGANVLTF
TRBV3-1/TRBV3-2	TRBD1	NA	TRBJ2-5	TGTGCCAGCAGCCAACTCGGGACAGTGTACTTC	CASSQLGTVYF
TRBV6-6	NA	NA	TRBJ2-4	TGTGCCAGCAGTTACGGCAGGGTCAAAAACATTCAGTACTTC	CASSYGRVKNIQYF
TRBV3-1/TRBV3-2	NA	NA	TRBJ1-2	TGTGCCAGCAGCCAAGATCCCGGGAGGGCTTGGTATGGCTACACCTTC	CASSQDPGRAWYGYTF
TRBV30	NA	NA	TRBJ1-2	TGTGCCTGGAGTGAAGGGGAGGGTTATGGCTACACCTTC	CAWSEGEGYGYTF
TRBV7-2	TRBD2	once	TRBJ2-7	TGTGCCAGCAGCTTAGATGCGGGGGGGCCATACGAGCAGTACTTC	CASSLDAGGPYEQYF
TRBV14	NA	NA	TRBJ1-4	TGTGCCAGCAGCCACGAAAAAACGGGGGGGGCTGAGGAAAAACTGTTTTTT	CASSHEKTGGAEEKLFF
TRBV18	TRBD1	NA	TRBJ1-2	TGTGCCAGCTCACCGACGGACAGGGGCTCCTATGGCTACACCTTC	CASSPTDRGSYGYTF
TRBV2	NA	once	TRBJ2-1	TGTGCCAGCAGTGAAGCGAACGGCAATGAGCAGTTCTTC	CASSEANGNEQFF
TRBV5-8	NA	NA	TRBJ1-3	TGTGCCAGCAGCTTGGCACCGACTAATCCTGTCGGAAACACCATATATTTT	CASSLAPTNPVGNTIYF
TRBV14	NA	NA	TRBJ1-5	TGTGCCAGCAGCCAAGCCTTCCTCGGGGGTGGCGGTCAGCCCCAGCATTTT	CASSQAFLGGGGQPQHF
TRBV7-2	TRBD1	NA	TRBJ2-1	TGTGCCAGCAGCTCACAGGGGGCCCTCTCCTACAATGAGCAGTTCTTC	CASSSQGALSYNEQFF
TRBV10-1	TRBD1	few	TRBJ1-2	TGCGCCAGCGTCGGGCCGCCCCGGGACAGGTTAAGGTCAAGTGGCTACACCTTC	CASVGPPRDRLRSSGYTF
TRBV9	NA	once	TRBJ1-1	TGTGCCAGCAGGGAGCCGCAGAACACTGAAGCTTTCTTT	CASREPQNTEAFF
TRBV7-9	NA	NA	TRBJ1-1	TGTGCCAGCAGTGGACACACTATTATGAACACTGAAGCTTTCTTT	CASSGHTIMNTEAFF
TRBV6-1	NA	few	TRBJ1-6	TGTGCCAGCAGTGAGGCCCACCGTGGAGCACCCCTCCACTTT	CASSEAHRGAPLHF
TRBV7-9	NA	NA	TRBJ2-5	TGTGCCAGCAGCTTAGGTGGAGGGGGCGGAGAGACCCAGTACTTC	CASSLGGGGGETQYF
TRBV7-2	NA	NA	TRBJ1-5	TGTGCCAGCAGCTTAGCGCAGCGAACCTCTAGCAATCAGCCCCAGCATTTT	CASSLAQRTSSNQPQHF
TRBV6-5	TRBD2	NA	TRBJ2-7	TGTGCCAGCCGGACTAGCGGGGCATGGTACGAGCAGTACTTC	CASRTSGAWYEQYF
TRBV10-3	NA	NA	TRBJ1-5	TGTGCCATCAGTCAGGATAGCAATCAGCCCCAGCATTTT	CAISQDSNQPQHF
TRBV25-1	NA	NA	TRBJ1-2	TGTGCCAGCAGTGAATTCGGACAGCAGGATGGCTACACCTTC	CASSEFGQQDGYTF
TRBV18	NA	few	TRBJ2-7	TGTGCCAGCTCGCGCTTAGGGGACTGGGTCCCCGAGCAGTACTTC	CASSRLGDWVPEQYF
TRBV5-1	NA	NA	TRBJ1-3	TGCGCCAGCACCAACGACGGGGGGCGAGGAAACACCATATATTTT	CASTNDGGRGNTIYF
TRBV9	TRBD2	NA	TRBJ2-1	TGTGCCAGCAGCGTAGACCCGGGACTAGCGGGGGGCCGTTACAATGAGCAGTTCTTC	CASSVDPGLAGGRYNEQFF
TRBV19	TRBD1	NA	TRBJ1-2	TGTGCCAGTAAACGGGACAGGGCCCTCTATGGCTACACCTTC	CASKRDRALYGYTF